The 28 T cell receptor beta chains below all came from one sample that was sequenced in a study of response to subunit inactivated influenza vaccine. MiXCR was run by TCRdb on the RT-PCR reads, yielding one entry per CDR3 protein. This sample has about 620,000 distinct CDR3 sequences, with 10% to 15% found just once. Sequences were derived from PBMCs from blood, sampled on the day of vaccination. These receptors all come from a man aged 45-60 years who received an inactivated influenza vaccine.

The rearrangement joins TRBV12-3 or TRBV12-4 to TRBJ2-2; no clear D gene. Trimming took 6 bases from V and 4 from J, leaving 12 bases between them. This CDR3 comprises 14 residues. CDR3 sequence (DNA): TGTGCCAGCAGAGGGCAGAGACTCACCGGGGAGCTGTTTTTT. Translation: CASRGQRLTGELFF.

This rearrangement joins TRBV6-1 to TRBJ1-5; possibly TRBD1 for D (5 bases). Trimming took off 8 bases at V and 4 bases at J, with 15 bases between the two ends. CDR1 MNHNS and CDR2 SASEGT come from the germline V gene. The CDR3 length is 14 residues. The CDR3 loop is CASQGSGGNQPQHF. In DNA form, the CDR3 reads TGTGCCAGCCAAGGGTCGGGGGGAAATCAGCCCCAGCATTTT.

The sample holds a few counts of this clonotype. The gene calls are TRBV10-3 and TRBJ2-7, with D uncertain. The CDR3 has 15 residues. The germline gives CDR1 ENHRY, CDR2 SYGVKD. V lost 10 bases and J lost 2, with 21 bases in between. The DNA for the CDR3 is TGTGCCACACTTTTAGCAGGCGGCACTACCTACGAGCAGTACTTC. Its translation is CATLLAGGTTYEQYF.

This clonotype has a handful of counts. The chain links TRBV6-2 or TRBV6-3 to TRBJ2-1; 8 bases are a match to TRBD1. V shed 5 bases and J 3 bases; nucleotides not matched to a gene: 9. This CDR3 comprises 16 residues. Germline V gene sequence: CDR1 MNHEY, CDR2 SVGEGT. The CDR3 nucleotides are TGTGCCAGCAGTGGACAGGGTGCTGCTCTCTACAATGAGCAGTTCTTC. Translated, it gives CASSGQGAALYNEQFF.

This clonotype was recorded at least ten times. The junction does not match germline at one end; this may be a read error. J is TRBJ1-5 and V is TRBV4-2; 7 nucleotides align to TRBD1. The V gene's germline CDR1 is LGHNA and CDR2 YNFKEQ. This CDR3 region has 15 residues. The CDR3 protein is CASSQGTVSNQPQHF. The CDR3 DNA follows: TGTGCCAGCAGTCAAGGGACAGTTAGCAATCAGCCCCAGCATTTT.

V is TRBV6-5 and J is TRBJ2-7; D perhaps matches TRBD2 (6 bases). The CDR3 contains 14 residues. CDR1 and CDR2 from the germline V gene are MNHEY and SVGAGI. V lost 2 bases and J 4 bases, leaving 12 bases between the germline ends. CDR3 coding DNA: TGTGCCAGCAGTTACATCCGGGGACTTTACGAGCAGTACTTC. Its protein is CASSYIRGLYEQYF.

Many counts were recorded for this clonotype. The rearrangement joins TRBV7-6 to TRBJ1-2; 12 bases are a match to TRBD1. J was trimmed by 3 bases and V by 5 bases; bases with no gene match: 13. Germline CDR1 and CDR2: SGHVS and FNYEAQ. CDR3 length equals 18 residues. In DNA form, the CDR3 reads TGTGCCAGCAGCCCACGGGACAGGGGGCGCGAGGAAGACTATGGCTACACCTTC. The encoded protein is CASSPRDRGREEDYGYTF.

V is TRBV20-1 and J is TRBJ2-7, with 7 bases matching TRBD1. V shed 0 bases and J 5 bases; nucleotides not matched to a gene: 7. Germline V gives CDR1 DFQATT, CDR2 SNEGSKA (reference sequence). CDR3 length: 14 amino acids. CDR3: CSARDPGQANEQYF. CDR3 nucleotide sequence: TGCAGTGCTAGAGATCCAGGACAGGCCAACGAGCAGTACTTC.

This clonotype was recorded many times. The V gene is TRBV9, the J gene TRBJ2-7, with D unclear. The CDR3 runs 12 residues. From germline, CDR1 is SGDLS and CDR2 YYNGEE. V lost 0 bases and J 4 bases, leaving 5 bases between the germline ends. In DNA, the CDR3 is TGTGCCAGCAGCGTAGGGGGTTACGAGCAGTACTTC. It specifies CASSVGGYEQYF.

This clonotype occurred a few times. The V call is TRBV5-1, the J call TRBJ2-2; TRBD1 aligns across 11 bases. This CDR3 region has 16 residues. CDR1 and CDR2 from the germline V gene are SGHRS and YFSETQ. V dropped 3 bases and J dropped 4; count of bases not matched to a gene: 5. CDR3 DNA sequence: TGCGCCAGCAGCTCAAGGACAGGGGGCGTCACCGGGGAGCTGTTTTTT. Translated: CASSSRTGGVTGELFF.

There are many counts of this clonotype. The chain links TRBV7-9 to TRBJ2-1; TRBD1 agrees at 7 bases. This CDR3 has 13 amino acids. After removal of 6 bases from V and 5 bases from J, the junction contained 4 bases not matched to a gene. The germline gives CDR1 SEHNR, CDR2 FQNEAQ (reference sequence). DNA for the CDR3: TGTGCCAGCAGGAGGGGACAGAACAATGAGCAGTTCTTC. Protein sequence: CASRRGQNNEQFF.

For the CDR3, the DNA is TGTGCCAGCAGCAAGGGACAGGTTTTCTACGAGCAGTACTTC. The encoded protein is CASSKGQVFYEQYF. V gene TRBV5-6 combines with J gene TRBJ2-7, with TRBD1 matching 8 bases. The junction had 6 bases not matched to a gene; V was cut back by 4 bases and J by 3 bases. The CDR3 has 14 residues. CDR1 is SGHDT and CDR2 is YYEEEE in the germline V gene.

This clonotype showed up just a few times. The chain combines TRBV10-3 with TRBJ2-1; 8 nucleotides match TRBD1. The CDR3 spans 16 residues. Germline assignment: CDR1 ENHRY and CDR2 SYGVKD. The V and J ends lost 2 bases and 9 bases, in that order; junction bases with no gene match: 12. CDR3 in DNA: TGTGCCATCAGTGAGAACAGGGGGGCACCTTCAGGTGAGCAGTTCTTC. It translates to CAISENRGAPSGEQFF.

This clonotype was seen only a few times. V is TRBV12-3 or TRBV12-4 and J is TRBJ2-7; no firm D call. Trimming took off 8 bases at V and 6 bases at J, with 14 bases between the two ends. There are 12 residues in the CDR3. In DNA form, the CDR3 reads TGTGCCAGCTTGGGATCTCCCTCCGAGCAGTACTTC. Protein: CASLGSPSEQYF.

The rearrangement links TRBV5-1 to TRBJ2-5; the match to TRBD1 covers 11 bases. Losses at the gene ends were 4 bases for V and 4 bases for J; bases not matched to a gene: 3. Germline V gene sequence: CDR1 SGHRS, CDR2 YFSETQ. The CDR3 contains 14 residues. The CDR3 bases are TGCGCCAGCAGCATGGGACAGGGGGGAGAGACCCAGTACTTC. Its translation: CASSMGQGGETQYF.

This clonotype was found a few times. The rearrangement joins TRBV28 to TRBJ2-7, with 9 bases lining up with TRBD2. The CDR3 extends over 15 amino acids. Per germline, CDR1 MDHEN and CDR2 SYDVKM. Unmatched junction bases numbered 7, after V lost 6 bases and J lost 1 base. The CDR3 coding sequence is TGTGCCAGCAGACCAAGCGGGGGGCTATCCTACGAGCAGTACTTC. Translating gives CASRPSGGLSYEQYF.

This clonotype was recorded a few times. Written as DNA, the CDR3 is TGTGCCAGCAGCTTAGGGAGACGGACTAGCGGCCTAGCCAAAAACATTCAGTACTTC. This codes for CASSLGRRTSGLAKNIQYF. V is TRBV11-2 and J is TRBJ2-4; 10 bases are a match to TRBD2. Germline V lookup: CDR1 SGHAT, CDR2 FQNNGV. The CDR3 runs to 19 residues. J lost 0 bases, V lost 1 base, and 9 bases had no gene match.

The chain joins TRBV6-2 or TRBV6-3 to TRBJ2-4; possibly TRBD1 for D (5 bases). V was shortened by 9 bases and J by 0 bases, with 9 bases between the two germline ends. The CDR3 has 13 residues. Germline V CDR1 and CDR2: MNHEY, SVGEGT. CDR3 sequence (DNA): TGTGCCAGAGGGGCTGTAGCCAAAAACATTCAGTACTTC. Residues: CARGAVAKNIQYF.

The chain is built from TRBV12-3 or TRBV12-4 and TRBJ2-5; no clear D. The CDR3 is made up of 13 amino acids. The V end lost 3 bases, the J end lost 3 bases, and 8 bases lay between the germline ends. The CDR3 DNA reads TGTGCCAGCAGTTTGAGTCCCGAAGAGACCCAGTACTTC. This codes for CASSLSPEETQYF.

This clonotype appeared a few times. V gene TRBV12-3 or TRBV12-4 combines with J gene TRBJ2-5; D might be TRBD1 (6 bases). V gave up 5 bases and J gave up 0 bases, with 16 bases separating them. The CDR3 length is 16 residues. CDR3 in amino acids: CASSDTGWGYQETQYF. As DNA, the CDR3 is TGTGCCAGCAGTGATACAGGGTGGGGGTACCAAGAGACCCAGTACTTC.

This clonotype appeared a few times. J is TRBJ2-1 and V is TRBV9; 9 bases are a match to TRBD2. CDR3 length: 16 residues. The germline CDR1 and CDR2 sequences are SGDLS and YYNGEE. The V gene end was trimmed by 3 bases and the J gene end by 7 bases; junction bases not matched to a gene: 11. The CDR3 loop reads CASSEPWSGRRNEQFF. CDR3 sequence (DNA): TGTGCCAGCAGCGAGCCCTGGAGCGGGAGGAGGAATGAGCAGTTCTTC.

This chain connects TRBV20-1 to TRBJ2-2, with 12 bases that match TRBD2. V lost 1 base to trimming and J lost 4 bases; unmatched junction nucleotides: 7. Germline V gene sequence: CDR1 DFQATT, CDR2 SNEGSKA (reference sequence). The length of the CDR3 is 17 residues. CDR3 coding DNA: TGCAGTGCTAGAGGTTCTAGCGGGGGGGCGAGCACCGGGGAGCTGTTTTTT. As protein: CSARGSSGGASTGELFF.

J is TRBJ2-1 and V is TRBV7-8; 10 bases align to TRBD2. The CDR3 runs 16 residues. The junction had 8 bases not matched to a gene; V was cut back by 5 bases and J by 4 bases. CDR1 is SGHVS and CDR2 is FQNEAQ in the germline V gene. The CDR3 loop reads CASSRGLAADYNEQFF. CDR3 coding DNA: TGTGCCAGCAGCAGAGGACTAGCGGCCGATTACAATGAGCAGTTCTTC.

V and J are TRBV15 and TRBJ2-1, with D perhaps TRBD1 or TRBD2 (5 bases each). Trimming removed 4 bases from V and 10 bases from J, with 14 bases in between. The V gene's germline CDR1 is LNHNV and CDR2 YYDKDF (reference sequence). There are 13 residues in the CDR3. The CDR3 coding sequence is TGTGCCACCAGCATTTGGAATGGGGACGAGCAGTTCTTC. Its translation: CATSIWNGDEQFF.

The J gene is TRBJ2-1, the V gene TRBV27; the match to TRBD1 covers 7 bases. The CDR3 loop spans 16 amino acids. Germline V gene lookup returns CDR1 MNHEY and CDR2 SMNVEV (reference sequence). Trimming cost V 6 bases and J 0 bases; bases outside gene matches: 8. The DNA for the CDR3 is TGTGCCAGCAGCCCCCCGACAGGGTACTCCTACAATGAGCAGTTCTTC. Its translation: CASSPPTGYSYNEQFF.

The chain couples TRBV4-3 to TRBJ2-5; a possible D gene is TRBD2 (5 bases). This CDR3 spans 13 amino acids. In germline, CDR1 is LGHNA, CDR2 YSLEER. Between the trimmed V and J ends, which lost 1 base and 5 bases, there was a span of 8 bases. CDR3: CASSQVSGETQYF. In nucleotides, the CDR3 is TGCGCCAGCAGCCAAGTATCGGGGGAGACCCAGTACTTC.

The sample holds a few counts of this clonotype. The CDR3 here is CASSKGDRPSSYEQYF. For the CDR3, the DNA is TGTGCCAGCAGCAAGGGTGACAGACCTTCCTCCTACGAGCAGTACTTC. The chain recombines TRBV21-1 with TRBJ2-7; TRBD1 is the table's D call and was not checked against the DNA. TRBV21-1 is given as a pseudogene. This CDR3 region has 16 residues.

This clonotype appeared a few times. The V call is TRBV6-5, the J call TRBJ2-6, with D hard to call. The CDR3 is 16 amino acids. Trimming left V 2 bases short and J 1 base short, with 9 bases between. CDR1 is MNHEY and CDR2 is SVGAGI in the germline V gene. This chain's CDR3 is CASSYRPGSGANVLTF. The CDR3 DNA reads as TGTGCCAGCAGTTACCGTCCCGGGTCTGGGGCCAACGTCCTGACTTTC.